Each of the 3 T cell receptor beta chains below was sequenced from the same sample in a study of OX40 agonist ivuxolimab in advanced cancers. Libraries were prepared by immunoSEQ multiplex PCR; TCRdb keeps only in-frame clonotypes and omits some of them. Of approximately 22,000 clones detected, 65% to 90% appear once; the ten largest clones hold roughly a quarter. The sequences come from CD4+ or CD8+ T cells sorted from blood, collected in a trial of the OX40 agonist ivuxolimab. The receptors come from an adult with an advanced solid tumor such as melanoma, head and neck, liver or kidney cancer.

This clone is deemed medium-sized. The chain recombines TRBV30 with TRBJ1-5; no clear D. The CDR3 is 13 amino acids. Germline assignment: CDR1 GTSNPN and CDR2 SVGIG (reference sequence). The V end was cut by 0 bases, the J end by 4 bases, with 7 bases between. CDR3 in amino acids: CAWSVPGNQPQHF. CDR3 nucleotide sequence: TGTGCCTGGAGTGTCCCCGGAAATCAGCCCCAGCATTTT.

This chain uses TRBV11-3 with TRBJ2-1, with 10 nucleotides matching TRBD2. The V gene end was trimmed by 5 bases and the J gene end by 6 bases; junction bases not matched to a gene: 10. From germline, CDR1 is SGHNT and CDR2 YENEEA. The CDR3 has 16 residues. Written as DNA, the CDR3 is TGTGCCAGCAGCCAAAACATAGCGGGAGGCTTCAATGAGCAGTTCTTC. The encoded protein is CASSQNIAGGFNEQFF.

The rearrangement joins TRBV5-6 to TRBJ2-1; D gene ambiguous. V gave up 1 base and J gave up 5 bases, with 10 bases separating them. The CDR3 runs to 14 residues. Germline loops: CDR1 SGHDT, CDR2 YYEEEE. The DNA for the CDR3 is TGTGCCAGCAGCTTGCGGTGGTCCGACAATGAGCAGTTCTTC. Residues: CASSLRWSDNEQFF.